The next 10 T cell receptor beta chains were all read from a single sample in a study of read filtering for tumor transcriptome and immune sequencing. This library used about 400 ng RNA and molecular barcoded adaptors spanning alpha/delta and beta/gamma chains. TCRdb ran MiXCR on the reads and lists one entry per CDR3 protein. The table includes 100,000 to 150,000 distinct CDR3 sequences, less than 15% detected once. Sequenced: a population of CD138-negative cells sorted from bone marrow. These receptors all come from a donor older than 35 with multiple myeloma.

Concerning this clonotype: With only one base between it and a far larger clone, this is likely a read error. The genes are TRBV12-3 or TRBV12-4 and TRBJ1-5; D remains unclear. Trimming pared 3 bases from V and 3 bases from J, leaving 6 bases between. The CDR3 is 13 amino acids. The CDR3 reads CASSFGPNQPQHF. Here the CDR3 DNA reads TGTGCCAGCAGTTTCGGACCCAATCAGCCCCAGCATTTT.

To note about this clonotype: The conserved phenylalanine or tryptophan is not found at the CDR3 terminus, so this likely reflects a read error. The gene calls are TRBV20-1 and TRBJ2-7; 8 bases match TRBD2. The CDR3 totals 15 residues. The V segment lost 0 bases and the J segment 5 bases; nucleotides outside the gene matches: 9. Germline V gene lookup returns CDR1 DFQATT and CDR2 SNEGSKA (reference sequence). For the CDR3, the DNA is TGCAGTGCTAGAGACCGGACTAGCCCGGGACACGAGCAGTACCTC. Amino acid sequence: CSARDRTSPGHEQYL.

This clonotype was observed at least ten times. V usage is TRBV21-1 and J usage is TRBJ2-5; the tabulated D call, TRBD1, remains unverified against the DNA. TRBV21-1 is reported as a pseudogene. This CDR3 spans 17 amino acids. DNA for the CDR3: TGTGCCAGCAGCAACCTTCGGGACAGAATGTATCAAGAGACCCAGTACTTC. This codes for CASSNLRDRMYQETQYF.

This clonotype was recorded many times. V gene TRBV12-3 or TRBV12-4 combines with J gene TRBJ2-1; 9 nucleotides line up with TRBD2. J was trimmed by 10 bases and V by 5 bases; bases with no gene match: 15. CDR3 length: 16 amino acids. CDR3 sequence (DNA): TGTGCCAGCAGTCCCAACCCGGGACTAGCCATTGAGGAGCAGTTCTTC. It encodes CASSPNPGLAIEEQFF.

Concerning this clonotype itself: The germline gene is not matched at one end of the junction; a read error may be the cause. This chain uses TRBV2 with TRBJ1-2, with D possibly being TRBD1 (5 bases). CDR1 and CDR2 (germline): SNHLY, FYNNEI. CDR3 length: 13 amino acids. The CDR3 DNA follows: TGTACCAGCAAAGGGGATCTTAACTATGGCTACACCTTC. Its translation: CTSKGDLNYGYTF.

Only a few counts were recorded for this clonotype. A much larger clone lies a single base off, so this may be a read error. The rearrangement uses TRBV5-6 and TRBJ2-3, with D possibly matching TRBD2 (5 bases). CDR1 and CDR2 from the germline V gene are SGHDT and YYEEEE. Trimming stripped 4 bases from V and 3 bases from J, with 15 bases between. CDR3 length: 15 amino acids. The chain's CDR3 is CASSLLPPGTDTQYF. The CDR3 bases are TGTGCCAGCAGCCTCCTTCCACCGGGGACAGATACGCAGTATTTT.

On this clonotype itself: One base away lies a much larger clone, so this may be a sequencing read error. V is TRBV10-3 and J is TRBJ2-5; no clear D. The germline gives CDR1 ENHRY, CDR2 SYGVKD. The CDR3 runs to 13 residues. CDR3 region: CAISVGNQEAQYF. CDR3 sequence (DNA): TGTGCCATCAGTGTGGGGAATCAAGAGGCCCAGTACTTC.

At least ten counts were recorded for this clonotype. This chain connects TRBV11-1 to TRBJ2-1, with a tentative D call TRBD2 (5 bases). This CDR3 comprises 13 residues. V lost 8 bases, J lost 1 base, and 9 bases lay in between. Germline CDR1 reads SGHAT; CDR2 reads FQDESV (reference sequence). The CDR3 bases are TGTGCCAGCGGGAGTCGGTCCTACAATGAGCAGTTCTTC. This gives the protein CASGSRSYNEQFF. The complete variable domain, with remaining parts taken from reference TRBV11-1 and TRBJ2-1, reads EAEVAQSPRYKITEKSQAVAFWCDPISGHATLYWYRQILGQGPELLVQFQDESVVDDSQLPKDRFSAERLKGVDSTLKIQPAELGDSAMYLCASGSRSYNEQFFGPGTRLTVL.

This clonotype showed up many times. This chain connects TRBV20-1 to TRBJ2-3; D is perhaps TRBD2 (5 bases). Trimming cost V 6 bases and J 0 bases, with 10 bases left between them. From germline, CDR1 is DFQATT and CDR2 SNEGSKA (reference sequence). The length of the CDR3 is 13 residues. CDR3 residues: CSAGRTSTDTQYF. DNA for the CDR3: TGCAGTGCGGGGAGAACTAGCACAGATACGCAGTATTTT.

This clonotype was detected only a few times. The chain joins TRBV6-5 to TRBJ2-2, with D tentatively TRBD2 (6 bases). Germline V gene data show CDR1 as MNHEY and CDR2 as SVGAGI. V gave up 4 bases and J gave up 1 base, with 13 bases separating them. The CDR3 consists of 16 residues. The CDR3 loop reads CASSSLEGGNTGELFF. CDR3 nucleotide sequence: TGTGCCAGCAGTTCCTTAGAGGGAGGGAACACCGGGGAGCTGTTTTTT.